Listed below are T cell receptor beta chains from one sample, sequenced in a study of CD8+CD57+ T cells in acquired aplastic anemia. TCRdb re-called the reads with MiXCR, one entry per CDR3 protein. Of about 270,000 distinct CDR3 sequences listed, 50% to 70% were seen once; the top ten hold roughly 8%. The sequenced material came from sorted CD4+, CD8+, or CD8+CD57+ T cells (not recorded which) from PBMCs. Receptor source: a human donor with severe aplastic anemia or a healthy control (not recorded which). The CDR3 runs from the conserved cysteine through the conserved F or W. The order of the fields is V gene, D gene, J gene, clone size, CDR3 protein, CDR3 DNA. The D gene is left open where the match is weak. Only part of the rows carry a size: once, few, many, or a class if the clone is expanded.

>TRBV24-1|.|TRBJ2-5|many
CATSDSGWETQYF
TGTGCCACCAGTGATTCAGGATGGGAGACCCAGTACTTC
>TRBV7-8|TRBD1|TRBJ1-5|few
CASSPTAGGQPQHF
TGTGCCAGCAGCCCTACGGCAGGGGGTCAGCCCCAGCATTTT
>TRBV5-1|.|TRBJ2-7|few
CASSDHGTLYEQYF
TGCGCCAGCAGCGACCACGGGACACTTTACGAGCAGTACTTC
>TRBV5-8|TRBD1|TRBJ1-2|many
CASSLDRGDGYTF
TGTGCCAGCAGCTTGGACAGGGGGGACGGCTACACCTTC
>TRBV4-1|.|TRBJ2-2|.
CASSQGLSLGPTTGELFF
TGCGCCAGCAGCCAGGGCCTGAGCTTGGGCCCTACCACCGGGGAGCTGTTTTTT
>TRBV20-1|TRBD1|TRBJ1-3|many
CSAGQGKDTIYF
TGCAGTGCTGGACAGGGGAAAGACACCATATATTTT
>TRBV19|.|TRBJ1-1|.
CASSIGGINTEAFF
TGTGCCAGTAGTATTGGAGGAATAAACACTGAAGCTTTCTTT
>TRBV7-2|.|TRBJ2-7|.
CASSLGYSSYEQYF
TGTGCCAGCAGCTTAGGTTACTCCTCCTACGAGCAGTACTTC
>TRBV7-2|.|TRBJ2-5|.
CASSLSKMETQYF
TGTGCCAGCAGCTTATCGAAGATGGAGACCCAGTACTTC
>TRBV6-1|.|TRBJ1-4|many
CASNKGPPFNEKLFF
TGTGCCAGCAATAAAGGGCCACCCTTTAATGAAAAACTGTTTTTT
>TRBV9|.|TRBJ2-1|once
CASSGEVRDEQFF
TGTGCCAGCAGCGGGGAGGTAAGGGATGAGCAGTTCTTC
>TRBV19|.|TRBJ1-6|few
CASSMREVGSPLHF
TGTGCCAGTAGTATGAGGGAGGTAGGATCACCCCTCCACTTT
>TRBV7-2|TRBD1|TRBJ2-1|.
CASTSDRARHEQFF
TGTGCCAGCACCTCGGACAGGGCCCGGCATGAGCAGTTCTTC
>TRBV2|TRBD1|TRBJ1-6|.
CASRDRLSGAPLHF
TGTGCCAGCCGGGACAGGCTGAGTGGGGCACCCCTCCACTTT
>TRBV10-2|TRBD1|TRBJ1-1|many
CASSEGRQGAFF
TGCGCCAGCAGTGAGGGTAGACAGGGAGCTTTCTTT
>TRBV29-1|.|TRBJ1-1|.
CSVKGTLNTEAFF
TGCAGCGTTAAGGGGACATTGAACACTGAAGCTTTCTTT
>TRBV19|.|TRBJ1-1|few
CASRREGGANTEAFF
TGTGCCAGTAGGCGCGAGGGGGGCGCGAACACTGAAGCTTTCTTT
>TRBV28|.|TRBJ2-7|many
CASIGESEQYF
TGTGCCAGCATAGGAGAAAGCGAGCAGTACTTC
>TRBV5-6|TRBD1|TRBJ1-4|many
CASSPAGTGGEKLFF
TGTGCCAGCAGCCCTGCGGGGACAGGGGGCGAAAAACTGTTTTTT
>TRBV7-9|.|TRBJ2-5|.
CASSLRGGEETQYF
TGTGCCAGCAGCTTGAGAGGCGGGGAAGAGACCCAGTACTTC
>TRBV20-1|TRBD1|TRBJ2-7|few
CSARTRGTGSYEQYF
TGCAGTGCTAGGACCAGAGGGACAGGCTCCTACGAGCAGTACTTC
>TRBV10-3|.|TRBJ2-6|.
CAISGDGVSSGANVLTF
TGTGCCATCAGTGGGGATGGAGTGAGCTCTGGGGCCAACGTCCTGACTTTC
>TRBV7-9|.|TRBJ2-7|.
CASSLSPEGYEQYF
TGTGCCAGCAGCTTAAGCCCCGAGGGGTACGAGCAGTACTTC
>TRBV19|.|TRBJ1-1|many
CASSKAVLTEAFF
TGTGCCAGTAGTAAGGCGGTTCTCACTGAAGCTTTCTTT
>TRBV20-1|TRBD2|TRBJ2-1|.
CSANLLAGGNEQFF
TGCAGTGCCAACCTACTAGCGGGAGGCAATGAGCAGTTCTTC
>TRBV10-3|TRBD1|TRBJ2-7|many
CAINGQVSYEQYF
TGTGCCATCAATGGACAGGTCTCCTACGAGCAGTACTTC
>TRBV25-1|TRBD1|TRBJ2-7|.
CASNDREGEEQYF
TGTGCCAGCAACGACAGGGAAGGCGAGGAGCAGTACTTC
>TRBV10-3|.|TRBJ2-7|.
CAISAMGANDEQYF
TGTGCCATCAGTGCAATGGGGGCCAACGACGAGCAGTACTTC
>TRBV9|.|TRBJ2-6|.
CASSDWGMGANVLTF
TGTGCCAGCAGCGATTGGGGGATGGGGGCCAACGTCCTGACTTTC
>TRBV2|TRBD2|TRBJ2-3|.
CASGENAGGSTDTQYF
TGTGCCAGCGGTGAAAATGCGGGGGGTAGCACAGATACGCAGTATTTT
>TRBV6-1|.|TRBJ1-6|many
CASRDSKDSPLHF
TGTGCCAGCAGGGACAGCAAAGATTCACCCCTCCACTTT
>TRBV12-3/TRBV12-4|.|TRBJ2-7|many
CASSFFTYEQYF
TGTGCCAGCAGTTTCTTTACCTACGAGCAGTACTTC